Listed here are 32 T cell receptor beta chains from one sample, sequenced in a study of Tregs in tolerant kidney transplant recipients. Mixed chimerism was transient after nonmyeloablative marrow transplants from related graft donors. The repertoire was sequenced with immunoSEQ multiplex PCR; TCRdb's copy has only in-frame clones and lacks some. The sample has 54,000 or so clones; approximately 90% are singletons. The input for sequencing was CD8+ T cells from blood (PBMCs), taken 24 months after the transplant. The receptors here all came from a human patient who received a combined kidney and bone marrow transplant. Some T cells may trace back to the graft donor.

As DNA, the CDR3 is TGTGCCAGCCAGGGGAAGCAGTTCTTC. This gives the protein CASQGKQFF. The genes are TRBV2 and TRBJ2-1; possibly TRBD1 for D (6 bases). Germline assignment: CDR1 SNHLY and CDR2 FYNNEI. This CDR3 has 9 amino acids. Trimming shortened V by 8 bases and J by 11 bases, and 7 bases separated the two germline ends.

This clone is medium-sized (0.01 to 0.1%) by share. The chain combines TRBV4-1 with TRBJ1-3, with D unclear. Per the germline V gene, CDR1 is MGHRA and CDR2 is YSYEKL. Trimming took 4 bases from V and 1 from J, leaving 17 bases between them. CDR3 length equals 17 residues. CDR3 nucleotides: TGCGCCAGCAGCCTAAGTGAGGGAAGTGGGTCTGGAAACACCATATATTTT. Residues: CASSLSEGSGSGNTIYF.

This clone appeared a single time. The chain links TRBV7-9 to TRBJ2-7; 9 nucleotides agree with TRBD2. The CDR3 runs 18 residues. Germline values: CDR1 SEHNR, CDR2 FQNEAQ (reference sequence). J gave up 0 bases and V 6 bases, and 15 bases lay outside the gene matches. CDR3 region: CASRDTAGSGGSSYEQYF. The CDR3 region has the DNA TGTGCCAGCAGAGATACGGCCGGCAGCGGGGGGAGCTCCTACGAGCAGTACTTC.

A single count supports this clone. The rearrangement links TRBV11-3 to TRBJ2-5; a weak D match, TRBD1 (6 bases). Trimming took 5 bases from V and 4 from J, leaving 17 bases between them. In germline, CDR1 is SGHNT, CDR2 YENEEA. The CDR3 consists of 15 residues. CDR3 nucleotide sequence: TGTGCCAGCAGCCGCTTGGCGTCAGGGGTAGAGACCCAGTACTTC. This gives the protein CASSRLASGVETQYF.

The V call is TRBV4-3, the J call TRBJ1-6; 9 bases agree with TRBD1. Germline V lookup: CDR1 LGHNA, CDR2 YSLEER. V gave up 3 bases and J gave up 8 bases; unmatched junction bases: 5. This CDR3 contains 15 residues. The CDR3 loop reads CASSQITGGDSPLHF. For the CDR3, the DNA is TGCGCCAGCAGCCAGATTACAGGGGGCGATTCACCCCTCCACTTT.

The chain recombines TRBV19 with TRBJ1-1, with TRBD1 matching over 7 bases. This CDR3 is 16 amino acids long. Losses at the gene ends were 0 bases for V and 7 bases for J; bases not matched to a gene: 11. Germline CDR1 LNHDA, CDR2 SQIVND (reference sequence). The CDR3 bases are TGTGCCAGTAGTATAGAAAGTTCTGGGGCAGGGGGTGAAGCTTTCTTT. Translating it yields CASSIESSGAGGEAFF. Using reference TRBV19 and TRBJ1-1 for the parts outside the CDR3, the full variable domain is DGGITQSPKYLFRKEGQNVTLSCEQNLNHDAMYWYRQDPGQGLRLIYYSQIVNDFQKGDIAEGYSVSREKKESFPLTVTSAQKNPTAFYLCASSIESSGAGGEAFFGQGTRLTVV.

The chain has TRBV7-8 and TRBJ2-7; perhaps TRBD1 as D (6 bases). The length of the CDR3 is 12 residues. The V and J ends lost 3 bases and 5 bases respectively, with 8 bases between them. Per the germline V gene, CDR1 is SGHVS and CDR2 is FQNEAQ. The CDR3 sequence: CASSLNRDEQYF. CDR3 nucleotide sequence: TGTGCCAGCAGCTTGAACAGGGACGAGCAGTACTTC.

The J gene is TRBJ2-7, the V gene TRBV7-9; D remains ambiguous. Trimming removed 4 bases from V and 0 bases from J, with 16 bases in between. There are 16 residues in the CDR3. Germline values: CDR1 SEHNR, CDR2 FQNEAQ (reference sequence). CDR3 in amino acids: CASSSPFTPLSYEQYF. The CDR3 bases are TGTGCCAGCAGCTCACCCTTTACACCTCTCTCCTACGAGCAGTACTTC.

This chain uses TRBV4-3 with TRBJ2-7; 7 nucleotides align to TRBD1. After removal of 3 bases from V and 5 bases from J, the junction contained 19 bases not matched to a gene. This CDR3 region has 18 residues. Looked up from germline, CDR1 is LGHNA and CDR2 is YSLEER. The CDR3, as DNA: TGCGCCAGCAGCCAGCGACTGTGGGCTTACAGGGGTCGGAACGAGCAGTACTTC. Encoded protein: CASSQRLWAYRGRNEQYF.

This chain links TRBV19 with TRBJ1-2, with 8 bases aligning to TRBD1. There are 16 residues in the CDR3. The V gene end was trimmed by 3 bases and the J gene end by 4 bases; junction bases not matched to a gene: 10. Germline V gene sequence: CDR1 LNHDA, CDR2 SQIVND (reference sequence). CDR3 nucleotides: TGTGCCAGTAGTATGGGGCCCGGACAGGGACTCTATGGCTACACCTTC. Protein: CASSMGPGQGLYGYTF. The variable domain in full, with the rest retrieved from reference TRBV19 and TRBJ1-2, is DGGITQSPKYLFRKEGQNVTLSCEQNLNHDAMYWYRQDPGQGLRLIYYSQIVNDFQKGDIAEGYSVSREKKESFPLTVTSAQKNPTAFYLCASSMGPGQGLYGYTFGSGTRLTVV.

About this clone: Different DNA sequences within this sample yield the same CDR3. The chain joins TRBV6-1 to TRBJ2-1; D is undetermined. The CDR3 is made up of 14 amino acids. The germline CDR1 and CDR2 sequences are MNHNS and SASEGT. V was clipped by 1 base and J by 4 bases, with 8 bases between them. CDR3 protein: CASSEDSRYNEQFF. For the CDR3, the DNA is TGTGCCAGCAGTGAAGACTCACGGTACAATGAGCAGTTCTTC.

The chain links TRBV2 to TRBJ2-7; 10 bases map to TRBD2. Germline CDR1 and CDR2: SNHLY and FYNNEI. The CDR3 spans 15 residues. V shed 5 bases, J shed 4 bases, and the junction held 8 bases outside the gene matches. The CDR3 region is CASSRSGGVRYEQYF. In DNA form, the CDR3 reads TGTGCCAGCAGTAGAAGCGGGGGGGTACGATACGAGCAGTACTTC.

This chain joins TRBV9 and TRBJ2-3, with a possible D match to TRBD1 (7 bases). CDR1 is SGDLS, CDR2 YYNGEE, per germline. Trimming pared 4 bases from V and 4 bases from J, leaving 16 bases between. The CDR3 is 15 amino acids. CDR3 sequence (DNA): TGTGCCAGCAGCCCCCGACAGGGAGGCTCAGATACGCAGTATTTT. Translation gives CASSPRQGGSDTQYF.

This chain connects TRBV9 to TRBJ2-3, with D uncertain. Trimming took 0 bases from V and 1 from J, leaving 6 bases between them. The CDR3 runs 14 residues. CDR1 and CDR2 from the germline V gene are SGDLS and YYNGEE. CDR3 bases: TGTGCCAGCAGCGTAGTGCCAGGCACAGATACGCAGTATTTT. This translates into CASSVVPGTDTQYF.

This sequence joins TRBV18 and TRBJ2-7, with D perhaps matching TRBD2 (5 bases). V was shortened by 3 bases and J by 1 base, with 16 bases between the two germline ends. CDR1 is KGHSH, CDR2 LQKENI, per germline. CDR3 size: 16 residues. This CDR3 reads CASSPLPGFWSYEQYF. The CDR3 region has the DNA TGTGCCAGCTCACCCCTTCCGGGGTTTTGGTCCTACGAGCAGTACTTC.

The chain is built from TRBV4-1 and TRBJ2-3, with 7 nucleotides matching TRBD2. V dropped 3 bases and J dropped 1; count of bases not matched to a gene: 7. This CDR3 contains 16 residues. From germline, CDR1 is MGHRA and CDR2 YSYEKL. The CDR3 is CASSQVLAGGTDTQYF. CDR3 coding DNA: TGCGCCAGCAGCCAGGTTCTGGCGGGGGGCACAGATACGCAGTATTTT.

The CDR3 protein is CASSPPSQYGYTF. The CDR3, as DNA: TGTGCCAGCAGCCCCCCCTCACAGTATGGCTACACCTTC. This chain joins TRBV9 and TRBJ1-2; unclear D gene. Germline V gene data show CDR1 as SGDLS and CDR2 as YYNGEE. V was shortened by 4 bases and J by 5 bases, with 12 bases between the two germline ends. The CDR3 has 13 residues.

The CDR3 reads CASSMDKNTGELFF. The CDR3, as DNA: TGTGCCAGCAGCATGGACAAGAACACCGGGGAGCTGTTTTTT. The J gene is TRBJ2-2, the V gene TRBV9; tentative D call: TRBD1 (5 bases). Germline V gene sequence: CDR1 SGDLS, CDR2 YYNGEE. The CDR3 loop spans 14 amino acids. Trimming removed 4 bases from V and 1 base from J, with 8 bases in between. Complete variable domain (other parts from reference TRBV9 and TRBJ2-2): DSGVTQTPKHLITATGQRVTLRCSPRSGDLSVYWYQQSLDQGLQFLIQYYNGEERAKGNILERFSAQQFPDLHSELNLSSLELGDSALYFCASSMDKNTGELFFGEGSRLTVL.

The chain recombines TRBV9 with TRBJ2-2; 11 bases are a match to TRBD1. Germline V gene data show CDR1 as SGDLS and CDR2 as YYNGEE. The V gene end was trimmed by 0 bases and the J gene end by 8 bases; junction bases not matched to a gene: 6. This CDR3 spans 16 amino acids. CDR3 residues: CASSVDGTGGLGELFF. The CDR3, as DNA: TGTGCCAGCAGCGTAGACGGGACAGGGGGTTTGGGGGAGCTGTTTTTT.

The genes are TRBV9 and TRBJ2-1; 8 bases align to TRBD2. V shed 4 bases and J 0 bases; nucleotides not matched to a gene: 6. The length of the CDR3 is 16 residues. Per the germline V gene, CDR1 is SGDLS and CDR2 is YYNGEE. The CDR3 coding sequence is TGTGCCAGCAGCCCTAGCGGGCCCAGCTCCTACAATGAGCAGTTCTTC. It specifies CASSPSGPSSYNEQFF.

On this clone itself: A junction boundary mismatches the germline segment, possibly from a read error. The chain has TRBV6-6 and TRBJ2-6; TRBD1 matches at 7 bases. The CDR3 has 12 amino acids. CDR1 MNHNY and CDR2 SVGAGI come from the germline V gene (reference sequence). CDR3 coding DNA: TGTGCCAGCAGTTCAGGGGGCAACGTCCTGACTTTC. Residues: CASSSGGNVLTF.

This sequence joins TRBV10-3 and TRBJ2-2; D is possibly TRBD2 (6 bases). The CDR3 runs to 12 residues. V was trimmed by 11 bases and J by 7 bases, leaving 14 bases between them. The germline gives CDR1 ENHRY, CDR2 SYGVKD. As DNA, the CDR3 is TGTGCCCTAAGGACCGGGAGCGGGGAGCTGTTTTTT. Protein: CALRTGSGELFF.

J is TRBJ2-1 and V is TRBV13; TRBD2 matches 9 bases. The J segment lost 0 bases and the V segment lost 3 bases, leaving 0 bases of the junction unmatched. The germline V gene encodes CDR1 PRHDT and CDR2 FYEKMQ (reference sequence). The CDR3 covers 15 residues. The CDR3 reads CASSFSGSSYNEQFF. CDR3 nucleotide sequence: TGTGCCAGCAGCTTTAGCGGGAGCTCCTACAATGAGCAGTTCTTC.

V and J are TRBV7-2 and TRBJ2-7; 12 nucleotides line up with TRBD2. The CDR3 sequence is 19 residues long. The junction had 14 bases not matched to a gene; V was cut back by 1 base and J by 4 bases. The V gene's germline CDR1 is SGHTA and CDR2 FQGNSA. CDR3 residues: CASSLEGASGGAFLYEQYF. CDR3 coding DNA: TGTGCCAGCAGCTTAGAAGGTGCTAGCGGGGGGGCGTTTCTTTACGAGCAGTACTTC.

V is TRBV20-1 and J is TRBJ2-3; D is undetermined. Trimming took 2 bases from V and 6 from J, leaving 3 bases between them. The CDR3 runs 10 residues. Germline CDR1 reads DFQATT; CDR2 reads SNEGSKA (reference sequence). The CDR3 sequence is CSARTDTQYF. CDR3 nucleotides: TGCAGTGCTAGAACTGATACGCAGTATTTT.

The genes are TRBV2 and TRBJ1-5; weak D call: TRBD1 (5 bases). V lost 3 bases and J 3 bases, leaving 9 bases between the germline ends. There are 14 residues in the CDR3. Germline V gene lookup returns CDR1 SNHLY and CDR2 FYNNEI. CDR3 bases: TGTGCCAGCAGTGAGGGGCAGATCAATCAGCCCCAGCATTTT. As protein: CASSEGQINQPQHF.

CDR3 in DNA: TGTGCCAGCAGCTTGGGGGAGTACGGACAAGAGACCCAGTACTTC. It encodes CASSLGEYGQETQYF. The chain has TRBV5-4 and TRBJ2-5; a possible D gene is TRBD2 (5 bases). This CDR3 is 15 amino acids long. The V end lost 0 bases, the J end lost 2 bases, and 11 bases lay between the germline ends. CDR1 is SGHNT, CDR2 YYREEE, per germline (reference sequence).

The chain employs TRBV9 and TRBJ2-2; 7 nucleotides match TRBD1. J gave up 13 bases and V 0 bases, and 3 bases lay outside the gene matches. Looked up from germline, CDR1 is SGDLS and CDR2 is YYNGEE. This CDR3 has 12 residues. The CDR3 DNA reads TGTGCCAGCAGCGTAGGGGACAGAGTGCTGTTTTTT. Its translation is CASSVGDRVLFF.

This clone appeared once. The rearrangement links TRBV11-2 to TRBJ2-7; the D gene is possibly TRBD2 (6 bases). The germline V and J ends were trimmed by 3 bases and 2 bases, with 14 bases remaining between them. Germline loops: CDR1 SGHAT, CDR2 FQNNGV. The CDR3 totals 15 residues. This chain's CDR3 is CASSFGTAAAYEQYF. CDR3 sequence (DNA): TGTGCCAGCAGCTTCGGGACTGCGGCTGCCTACGAGCAGTACTTC.

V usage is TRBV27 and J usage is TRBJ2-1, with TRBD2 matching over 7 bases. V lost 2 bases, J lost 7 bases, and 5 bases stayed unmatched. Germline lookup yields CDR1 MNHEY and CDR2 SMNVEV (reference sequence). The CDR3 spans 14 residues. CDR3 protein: CASSLAGEWNEQFF. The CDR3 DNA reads TGTGCCAGCAGTTTAGCGGGAGAGTGGAATGAGCAGTTCTTC.

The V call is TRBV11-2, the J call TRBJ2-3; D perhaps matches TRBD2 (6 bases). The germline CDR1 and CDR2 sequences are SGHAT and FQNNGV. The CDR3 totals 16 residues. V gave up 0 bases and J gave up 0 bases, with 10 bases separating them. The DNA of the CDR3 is TGTGCCAGCAGCTTAGATAGCGGCACAAGCACAGATACGCAGTATTTT. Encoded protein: CASSLDSGTSTDTQYF.

The CDR3 DNA sequence: TGTGCCAGCAGCTTGGGACAGGGGGCGCTTGCCGAGCAGTACTTC. Translating gives CASSLGQGALAEQYF. This rearrangement joins TRBV5-8 to TRBJ2-7; 10 bases fit TRBD1. This CDR3 region has 15 residues. In germline, CDR1 is SGHTS, CDR2 YDEGEE. After removal of 0 bases from V and 6 bases from J, the junction contained 6 bases not matched to a gene.